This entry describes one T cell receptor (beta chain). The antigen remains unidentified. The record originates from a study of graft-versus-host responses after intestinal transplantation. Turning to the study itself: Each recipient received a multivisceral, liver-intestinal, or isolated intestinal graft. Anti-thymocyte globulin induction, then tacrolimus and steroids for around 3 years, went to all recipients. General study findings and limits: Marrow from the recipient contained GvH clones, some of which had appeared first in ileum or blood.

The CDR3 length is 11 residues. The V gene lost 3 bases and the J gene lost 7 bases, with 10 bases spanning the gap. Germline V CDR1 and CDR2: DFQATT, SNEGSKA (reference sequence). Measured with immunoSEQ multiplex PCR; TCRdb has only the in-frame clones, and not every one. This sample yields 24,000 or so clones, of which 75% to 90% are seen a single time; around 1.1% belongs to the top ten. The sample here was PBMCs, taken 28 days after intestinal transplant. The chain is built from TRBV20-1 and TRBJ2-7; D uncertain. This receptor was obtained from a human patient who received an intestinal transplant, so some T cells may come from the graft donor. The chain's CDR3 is CSARSPGEQYF. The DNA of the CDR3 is TGCAGTGCTAGGAGTCCCGGGGAGCAGTACTTC.